This is a list of T cell receptor beta chains from one sample in a study of shared clonotypes between healthy human individuals. Sequenced by immunoSEQ multiplex PCR; TCRdb stores in-frame clones only, minus some. Among over a million clones listed, roughly 96% were seen once. Input material: naive CD4+ T cells sorted from blood. These receptor sequences come from a man aged 25 to 40 in good health. Both conserved end residues are trimmed from each CDR3.

j_call: TRBJ2-7; v_call: TRBV2; cdr3_aa: ASSPRQGSREQY
j_call: TRBJ2-7; v_call: TRBV9; cdr3_aa: ASSVAPGTGGYEQY
j_call: TRBJ2-7; v_call: TRBV18; cdr3_aa: ASSLAGALISYEQY
j_call: TRBJ2-2; v_call: TRBV5-1; cdr3_aa: ASSLDPTGTGELF
j_call: TRBJ2-5; v_call: TRBV6-5; cdr3_aa: ASSYGRSGTGTQY
j_call: TRBJ2-1; v_call: TRBV7-2; cdr3_aa: ASSLPSSYNEQF
j_call: TRBJ2-2; v_call: TRBV11-2; cdr3_aa: ASSLVGGRENTGELF
j_call: TRBJ2-3; v_call: TRBV2; cdr3_aa: ASSDPGASTDTQY
j_call: TRBJ2-7; v_call: TRBV28; cdr3_aa: ASGQAYEQY
j_call: TRBJ1-2; v_call: TRBV21-1; cdr3_aa: ASRLGGAWGYT
j_call: TRBJ2-7; v_call: TRBV10-1; cdr3_aa: ASSDGSYEQY
j_call: TRBJ1-1; v_call: TRBV6-1; cdr3_aa: ATLSRGGWNTEAF
j_call: TRBJ1-1; v_call: TRBV30; cdr3_aa: AWSVMSANTEAF
j_call: TRBJ2-1; v_call: TRBV30; cdr3_aa: AWSNELVAGRGNEQF
j_call: TRBJ2-7; v_call: TRBV10-3; cdr3_aa: AISETDRGEQY
j_call: TRBJ2-1; v_call: TRBV2; cdr3_aa: ASIEATRVYSYNEQF
j_call: TRBJ2-2; v_call: TRBV27; cdr3_aa: ASRGLAGINTGELF
j_call: TRBJ2-1; v_call: TRBV7-7; cdr3_aa: ASSSLRHSGKRSYNEQF
j_call: TRBJ2-7; v_call: TRBV18; cdr3_aa: ASSPGQGLPYEQY
j_call: TRBJ1-1; v_call: TRBV19; cdr3_aa: ASSIWSGGANTEAF
j_call: TRBJ2-3; v_call: TRBV10-3; cdr3_aa: AISDRKGRELSLRTDTQY
j_call: TRBJ2-7; v_call: TRBV9; cdr3_aa: ASSVGTSGYEQY
j_call: TRBJ2-3; v_call: TRBV7-2; cdr3_aa: ASSRPAGGPAVTQY
j_call: TRBJ1-5; v_call: TRBV4-1; cdr3_aa: ASSQDSGEVQPQH
j_call: TRBJ2-5; v_call: TRBV29-1; cdr3_aa: SVGWGRETQY
j_call: TRBJ2-3; v_call: TRBV10-2; cdr3_aa: ASSPGGGDTQY
j_call: TRBJ2-7; v_call: TRBV7-2; cdr3_aa: ASSFSSGLPYEQY
j_call: TRBJ1-5; v_call: TRBV28; cdr3_aa: ASSPRGWGIFSNQPQH